This is a list of T cell receptor beta chains from one sample in a study of CD4 and CD8 cells across lung adenocarcinoma regions. One entry per CDR3 protein, called by TCRdb with MiXCR from the PCR reads. The sample includes thousands of distinct CDR3 sequences, under 50% seen only once; the top ten take nearly 97%. Sequences were obtained from CD8+ T cells from the center of a lung tumor. Receptors were obtained from a male donor with lung adenocarcinoma. The CD4 and CD8 labels of this study may be unreliable. Both conserved end residues are part of each CDR3.

v_gene	j_gene	CDR3aa
TRBV10-2	TRBJ2-1	CASSAQSSYNEQFF
TRBV6-4	TRBJ2-3	CASRGRTRGITDTQYF
TRBV10-3	TRBJ2-3	CAGGFGGRDKDTQYF
TRBV30	TRBJ2-5	CAGRDSQETQYF
TRBV6-5	TRBJ1-5	CASSYAESGRPQHF
TRBV7-2	TRBJ2-3	CGSRGVWAKNTQYF
TRBV10-1	TRBJ2-1	CASSELGTGGVRFF
TRBV6-4	TRBJ2-3	CASRRAVNTQYF
TRBV20-1	TRBJ2-3	CSAGSGRAKRTAILTDTQYF
TRBV28	TRBJ1-1	CASSGGDRGTEAFF
TRBV30	TRBJ2-3	CAWSPRGGTDTQYF
TRBV6-9	TRBJ1-2	CASRRSPDRPNYGYTF
TRBV6-4	TRBJ2-4	CATGHRAKDTQYF
TRBV5-3	TRBJ2-3	CARSFFWTSGRRNTDTQYF
TRBV6-1	TRBJ1-1	CASRKSGGRRETEAFF
TRBV6-5	TRBJ2-3	CASSYFGTQYF
TRBV5-1	TRBJ2-1	CASSPARINEQFF
TRBV6-1	TRBJ1-1	CASIRKTGMNTEAFF
TRBV6-5	TRBJ1-1	CASSYLGGQAEAFF
TRBV10-3	TRBJ2-5	CAGSDRVEETQYF
TRBV6-2/TRBV6-3	TRBJ2-1	CASSYGGPSYNEQFF
TRBV6-1	TRBJ2-1	CASRQDRGTYNEQFF
TRBV10-1	.	CASSEGGDYEQYF
TRBV6-1	TRBJ2-2	CASTQMGAEAYEQYFGNTGELFF
TRBV6-5	TRBJ1-2	CASSYSESGRGYTF
TRBV6-1	TRBJ2-3	CASSEGPIITDTQYF
TRBV6-5	.	CASSSPVEQYF
TRBV6-5	TRBJ1-2	CASSYTPSSNYGYTF
TRBV6-1	TRBJ2-2	CASSLLARNTGELFF
TRBV6-1	TRBJ2-3	CASSTLAGGPDTQYF
TRBV6-1	TRBJ2-2	CASGYIRELFF
TRBV7-2	TRBJ2-1	CASSFRTGDNEQFF
TRBV23-1	.	CASSRIGSPCRHEQYF
TRBV27	.	CASMGTYEQYF
TRBV15	TRBJ2-5	CATSRDRVRETQYF
TRBV6-1	.	CASTRFYEQYF
TRBV4-1	TRBJ2-3	CGSTWVTATDTQYF
TRBV6-4	TRBJ2-1	CASSRSAGGQNEQFF
TRBV27	TRBJ2-2	CASTPAPGQGTGELFF
TRBV3-1	TRBJ1-1	CASSQQGVNTEAFF
TRBV4-1	TRBJ2-1	CASSQGEAGTNNEQFF
TRBV30	TRBJ2-5	CAWNPTGIQETQYF
TRBV25-1	.	CASRNPLGGGSSYEQYF
TRBV6-2/TRBV6-3	TRBJ1-1	CASSYGRNTEAFF
TRBV6-1	TRBJ1-1	CATTLMSGRTEAFF
TRBV7-9	.	CASRLRGVAGGPKLGTQYEQYF
TRBV6-1	TRBJ1-6	CASSARRRQTVSPLHF
TRBV6-1	TRBJ2-2	CASSEVREGGGELFF
TRBV15	TRBJ1-1	CATSRDLVTEAFF
TRBV28	TRBJ2-3	CASSGPGGGGAFTDTQYF
TRBV6-1	TRBJ2-2	CASNRGGTGELFF
TRBV6-1	TRBJ1-2	CASMEEKANYGYTF
TRBV27	TRBJ2-7	CASSPAGGVSSYEQYF
TRBV25-1	TRBJ2-1	CASSVLHNEQFF
TRBV10-1	TRBJ2-3	CATAPAGASDTQYF